Detailed here is one T cell receptor beta chain. There is no known antigen for this receptor. Base qualities are not recorded, but no much larger clone differs from it by a single base. Reading from cysteine to phenylalanine, the CDR3 counts 15 amino acids. The retained sequence is limited to the CDR3, 45 bases, with the frame set at the first base. CDR1 and CDR2 were assigned from the germline V gene as SGHTA and FQGNSA. V sheds 1 base and J sheds 6 bases, leaving 12 bases between their ends. The instrument was an Illumina NovaSeq 6000. cDNA libraries for TCRalpha and TCRbeta were prepared by 5'RACE using constant-segment primers, with sample barcodes and unique molecular identifiers added. RNA was extracted from every sample with Trizol reagent. Amplification of the libraries took two PCR steps, and the second step added a second sample barcode plus Illumina TruSeq adapters. The libraries were sequenced on an Illumina NovaSeq using 2 x 150 bp paired-end reads. As for the authors' bioinformatics: Reads were demultiplexed and collapsed into UMI-guided consensus sequences with migec v1.2.7. With mixcr v2.1.11, UMI consensuses were aligned to TRA and TRB V and J templates and assembled into clonotypes. Clonotypes were classified as expanded or contracted when called significant by both edgeR and NoisET, with noise models trained on biological replicates. edgeR calls used a false discovery rate-adjusted p below 0.01 and a log2 fold-change threshold of 1. As an exploratory analysis of dynamics, max-normalized trajectories of the 1000 most abundant clonotypes were examined by PCA with hierarchical clustering. Separately sequenced CD4+ and CD8+ repertoires were used to assign the CD4 or CD8 phenotype of responding clones. TCRdb took the public reads, trimmed them with fastp at Q25, ran MiXCR for clone calling and kept in-frame beta chains. Entries are consolidated by CDR3 protein sequence, retaining the most common genes and DNA. Clone size and V and J calls follow TCRdb, not the original study. A total of a few hundred thousand distinct CDR3 sequences appear in this sample, 8% to 10% of them only once. The ten largest clones represent less than 25% of the sample.

Ficoll-Paque density gradient centrifugation was the method used to isolate PBMCs. This entry belongs to a study of T-cell memory formation after mild COVID-19 (dated by TCRdb to the early 2020s). Turning to the overall study: TCR sequence clusters from the two donors were largely donor specific. T-cell clones expanding and contracting after mild COVID-19 in a couple of donors were tracked by longitudinal TCRalpha and TCRbeta repertoire sequencing. Two young, previously healthy adult volunteers, one female and one male, were included in the cohort. Study-wide findings and limitations: Only two mild cases were covered by the study, and larger cohorts that include severe cases with pre-infection samples were considered necessary. Contracting CD4+ clones were located mainly in the CM and EM memory subsets, whereas CD8+ clones were found to be enriched in EMRA. SARS-CoV-2 specificity was not confirmed for the second-wave clones peaking on day 37. From day 15 to 85, contracting clones showed balanced CD4/CD8 phenotypes, whereas a second wave of clones that expanded from day 15 to 37 leaned towards CD4+. Some responding clones were detected in pre-infection memory, suggesting pre-existing cross-reactive memory T cells joined the SARS-CoV-2 response.

The sequencing sample was made of PBMCs or a T cell subset sorted from them (not recorded which). The chain uses TRBV7-2 and TRBJ2-2, with the D call perhaps TRBD1 or TRBD2, as 6 bases match in each case. The clonotype was recovered from a man between 18 and 35 years old who had mild COVID-19 (a few samples of this study predate the infection). The sample titles of this study are shuffled in the database, so cell type and time point are left out; the donor was told from shared clones. The nucleotides read TGTGCCAGCAGCTTAGGGGGGGCGGTTCCCGGGGAGCTGTTTTTT. Translated, it reads CASSLGGAVPGELFF.